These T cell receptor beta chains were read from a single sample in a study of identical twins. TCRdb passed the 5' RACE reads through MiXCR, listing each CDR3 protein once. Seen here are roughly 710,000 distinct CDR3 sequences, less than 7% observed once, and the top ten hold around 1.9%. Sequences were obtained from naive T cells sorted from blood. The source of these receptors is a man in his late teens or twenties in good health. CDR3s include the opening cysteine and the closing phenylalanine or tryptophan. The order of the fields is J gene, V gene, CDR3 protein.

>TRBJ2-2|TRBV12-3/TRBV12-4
CASTRQGQRTGELFF
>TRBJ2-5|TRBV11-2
CASSLDKWERGYQETQYF
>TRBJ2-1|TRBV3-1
CASRDAGLAGLNEQFF
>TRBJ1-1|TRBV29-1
CSVAPQTLTEAFF
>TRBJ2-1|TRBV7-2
CASSPRDRDEQFF
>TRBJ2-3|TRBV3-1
CASSQGVLLDTQYF
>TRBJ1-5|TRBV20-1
CSARPPPWGSNQPQHF
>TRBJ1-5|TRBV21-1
CASSGRTGLGNLISNQPQHF
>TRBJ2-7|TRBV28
CASSTTGGGHPYEQYF
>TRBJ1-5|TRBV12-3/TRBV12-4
CASGTRKGHQPQHF
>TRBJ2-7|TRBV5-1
CASSLAREGYEQYF
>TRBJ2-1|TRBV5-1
CASSFAPSNEQFF
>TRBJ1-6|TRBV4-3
CASSQDRESGKWSPLHF
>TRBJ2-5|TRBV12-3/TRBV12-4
CASSPRTRGTETQYF
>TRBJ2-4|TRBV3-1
CASSQSVTGAKNIQYF
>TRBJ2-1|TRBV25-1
CASSEYGQYNEQFF
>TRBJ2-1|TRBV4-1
CASSQDMTTYNEQFF
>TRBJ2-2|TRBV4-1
CASSIDRVTGELFF
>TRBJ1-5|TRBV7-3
CASSSSAGLGPQHF
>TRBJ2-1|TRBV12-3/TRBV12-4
CASRLAEPNEQFF
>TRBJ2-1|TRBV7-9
CASSPTSGRNEQVF
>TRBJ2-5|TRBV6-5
CASSYYPGGHQETQYF
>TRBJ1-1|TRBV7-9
CASSLDLEAFF
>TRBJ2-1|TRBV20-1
CSAMEGPYNEQFF
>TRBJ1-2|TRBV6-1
CASSEEGRGFYGYTF
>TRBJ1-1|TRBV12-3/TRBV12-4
CASSLYAGWAFF
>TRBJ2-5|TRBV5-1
CASSWGLAGGPETQYF
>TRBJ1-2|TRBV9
CASSPDSLKNYGYTF
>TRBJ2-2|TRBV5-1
CASSPTLGTGELFF
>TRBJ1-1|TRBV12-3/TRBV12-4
CASSETAQNTEAFF
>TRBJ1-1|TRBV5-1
CASSQRTGGTNTEAFF
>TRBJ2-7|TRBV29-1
CSVEDLRGFEQYF
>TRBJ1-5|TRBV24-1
CATSLTGNQPQHF
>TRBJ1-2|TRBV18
CASSLTNYGYTF
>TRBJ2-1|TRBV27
CASSSPGQGSEQFF
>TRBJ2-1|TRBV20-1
CSARETGTGPNEQFF
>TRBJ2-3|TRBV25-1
CASSELYSTDTQYF
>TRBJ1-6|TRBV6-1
CASSPPAGFNSPLHF
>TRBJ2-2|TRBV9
CASSVALGEAYTGELFF
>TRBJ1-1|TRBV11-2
CASSLGHTEAFF
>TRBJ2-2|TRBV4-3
CASSQDRGQVNTGELFF
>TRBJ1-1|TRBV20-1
CSASGQMNTEAFF
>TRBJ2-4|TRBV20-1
CSVGEGKNIQYF
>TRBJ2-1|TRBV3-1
CASSQGTSGISSYNEQFF
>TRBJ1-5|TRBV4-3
CASSQDRTEGLPQHF
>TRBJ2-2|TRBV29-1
CSVGMRGPGELFF
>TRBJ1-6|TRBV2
CASRDVSYNSPLHF
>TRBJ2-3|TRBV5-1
CASADVSGRSTDTQYF
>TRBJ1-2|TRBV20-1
CSASEIANYGYTF